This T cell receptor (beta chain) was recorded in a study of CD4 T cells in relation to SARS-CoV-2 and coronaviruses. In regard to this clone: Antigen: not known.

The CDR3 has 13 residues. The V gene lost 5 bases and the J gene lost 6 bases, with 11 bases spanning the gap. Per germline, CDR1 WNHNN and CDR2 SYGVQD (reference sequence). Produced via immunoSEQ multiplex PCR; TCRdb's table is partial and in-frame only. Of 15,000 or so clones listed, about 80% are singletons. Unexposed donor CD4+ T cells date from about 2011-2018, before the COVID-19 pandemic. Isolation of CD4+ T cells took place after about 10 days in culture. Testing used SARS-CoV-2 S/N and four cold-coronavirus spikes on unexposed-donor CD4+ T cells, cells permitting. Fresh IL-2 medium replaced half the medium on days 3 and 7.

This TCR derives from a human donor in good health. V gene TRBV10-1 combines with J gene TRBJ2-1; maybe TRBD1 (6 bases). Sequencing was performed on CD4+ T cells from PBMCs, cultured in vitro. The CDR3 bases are TGCGCCAGCAGTAGCCGGACAGTCAATGAGCAGTTCTTC. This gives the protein CASSSRTVNEQFF.